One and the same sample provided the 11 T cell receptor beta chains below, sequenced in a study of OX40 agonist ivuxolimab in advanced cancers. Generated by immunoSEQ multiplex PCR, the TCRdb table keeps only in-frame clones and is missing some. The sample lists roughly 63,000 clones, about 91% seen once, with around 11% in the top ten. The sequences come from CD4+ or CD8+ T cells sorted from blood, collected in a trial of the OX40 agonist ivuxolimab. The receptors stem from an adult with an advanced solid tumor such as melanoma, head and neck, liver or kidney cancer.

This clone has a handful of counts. The CDR3 nucleotides are TGTGCCAGCAGCTTGGGTGGGGGCGAGTACTTC. The encoded protein is CASSLGGGEYF. This chain links TRBV5-5 with TRBJ2-7; D is possibly TRBD1 (6 bases). Trimming took 0 bases from V and 11 from J, leaving 9 bases between them. Germline V gives CDR1 SGHKS, CDR2 YYEKEE (reference sequence). CDR3 length equals 11 residues.

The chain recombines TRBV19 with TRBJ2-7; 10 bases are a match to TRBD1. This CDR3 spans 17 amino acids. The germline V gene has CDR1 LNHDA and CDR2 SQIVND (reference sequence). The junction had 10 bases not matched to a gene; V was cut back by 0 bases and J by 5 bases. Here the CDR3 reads CASSIDLTGTGAHEQYF. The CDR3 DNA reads TGTGCCAGTAGTATAGACCTGACCGGGACAGGGGCCCACGAGCAGTACTTC.

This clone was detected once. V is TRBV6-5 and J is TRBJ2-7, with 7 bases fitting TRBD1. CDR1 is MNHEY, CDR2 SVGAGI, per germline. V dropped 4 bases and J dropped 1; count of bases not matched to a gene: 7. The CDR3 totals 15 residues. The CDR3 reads CASSLRAGGSYEQYF. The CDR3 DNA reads TGTGCCAGCAGTTTGAGGGCAGGGGGTTCCTACGAGCAGTACTTC.

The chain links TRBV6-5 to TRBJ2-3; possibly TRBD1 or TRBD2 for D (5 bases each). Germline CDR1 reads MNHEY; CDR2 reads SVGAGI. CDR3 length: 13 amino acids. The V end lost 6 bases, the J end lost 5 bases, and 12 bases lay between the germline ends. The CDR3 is CASRGPPGDTQYF. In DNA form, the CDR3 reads TGTGCCAGCAGGGGACCTCCGGGAGATACGCAGTATTTT.

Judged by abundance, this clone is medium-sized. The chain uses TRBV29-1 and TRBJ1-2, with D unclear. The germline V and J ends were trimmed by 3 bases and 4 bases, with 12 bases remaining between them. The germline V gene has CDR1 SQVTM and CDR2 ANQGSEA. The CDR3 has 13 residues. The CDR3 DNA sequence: TGCAGCGTTGATTCCACAGAGCTCTATGGCTACACCTTC. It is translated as CSVDSTELYGYTF.

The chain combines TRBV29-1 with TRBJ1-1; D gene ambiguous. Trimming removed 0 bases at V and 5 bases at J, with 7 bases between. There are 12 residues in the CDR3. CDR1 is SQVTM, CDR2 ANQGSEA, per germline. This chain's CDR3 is CSVEDLETEAFF. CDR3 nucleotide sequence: TGCAGCGTTGAAGATCTGGAAACTGAAGCTTTCTTT.

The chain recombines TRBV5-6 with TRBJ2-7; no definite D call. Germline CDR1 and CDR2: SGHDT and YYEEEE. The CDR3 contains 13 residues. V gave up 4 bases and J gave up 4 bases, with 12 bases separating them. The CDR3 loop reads CASSTLVGYEQYF. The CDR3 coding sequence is TGTGCCAGCAGCACCCTGGTGGGGTACGAGCAGTACTTC.

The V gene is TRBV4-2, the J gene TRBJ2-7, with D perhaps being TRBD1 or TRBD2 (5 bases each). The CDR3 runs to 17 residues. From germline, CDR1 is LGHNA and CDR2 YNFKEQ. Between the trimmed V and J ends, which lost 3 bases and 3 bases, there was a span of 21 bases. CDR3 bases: TGTGCCAGCAGCCAGAGCCTGGGTGGGACGACAAACTACGAGCAGTACTTC. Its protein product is CASSQSLGGTTNYEQYF.

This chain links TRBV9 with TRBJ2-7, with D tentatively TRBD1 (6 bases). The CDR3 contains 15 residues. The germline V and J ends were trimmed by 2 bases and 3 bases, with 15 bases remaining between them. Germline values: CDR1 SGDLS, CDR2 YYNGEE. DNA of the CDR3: TGTGCCAGCAGCGTTAATACAGGGTTAGGCTACGAGCAGTACTTC. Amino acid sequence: CASSVNTGLGYEQYF.

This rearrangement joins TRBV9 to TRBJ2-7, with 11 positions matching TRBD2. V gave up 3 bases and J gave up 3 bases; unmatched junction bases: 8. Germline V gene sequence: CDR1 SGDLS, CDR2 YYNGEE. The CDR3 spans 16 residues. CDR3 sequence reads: CASSARGTSGRYEQYF. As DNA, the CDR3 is TGTGCCAGCAGCGCACGCGGGACTAGCGGTCGCTACGAGCAGTACTTC.

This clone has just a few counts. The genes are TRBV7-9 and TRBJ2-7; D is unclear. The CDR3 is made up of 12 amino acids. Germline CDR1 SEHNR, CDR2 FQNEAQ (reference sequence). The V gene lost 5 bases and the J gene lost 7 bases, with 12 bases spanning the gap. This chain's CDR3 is CASSTDSLEQYF. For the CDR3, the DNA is TGTGCCAGCAGCACCGACTCGTTGGAGCAGTACTTC. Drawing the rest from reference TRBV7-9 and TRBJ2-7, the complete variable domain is DTGVSQNPRHKITKRGQNVTFRCDPISEHNRLYWYRQTLGQGPEFLTYFQNEAQLEKSRLLSDRFSAERPKGSFSTLEIQRTEQGDSAMYLCASSTDSLEQYFGPGTRLTVT.